This passage covers 20 T cell receptor beta chains from one sample sequenced in a study of PD-1 blockade in classical Hodgkin lymphoma. Autologous stem cell transplantation was followed by relapse in every patient, and brentuximab vedotin exposure varied. Assay: immunoSEQ multiplex PCR; the TCRdb copy retains only in-frame clones and omits some. Found here are about 110,000 clones, about nine tenths of them singletons; the top ten hold just under 20%. The sample here was peripheral blood mononuclear cells (PBMCs), taken before the second cycle of nivolumab. Every receptor here comes from a human donor with classical Hodgkin lymphoma.

This chain connects TRBV6-1 to TRBJ2-7; D may be TRBD1 or TRBD2 (6 bases each). CDR3 length: 14 residues. The V gene lost 6 bases and the J gene lost 2 bases, with 14 bases spanning the gap. Per germline, CDR1 MNHNS and CDR2 SASEGT. The CDR3 region is CASRQGTYPYEQYF. In DNA, the CDR3 is TGTGCCAGCAGGCAGGGGACTTACCCCTACGAGCAGTACTTC.

V and J are TRBV30 and TRBJ1-5, with D uncertain. Per the germline V gene, CDR1 is GTSNPN and CDR2 is SVGIG (reference sequence). The CDR3 covers 14 residues. Trimming stripped 0 bases from V and 0 bases from J, with 6 bases between. The DNA of the CDR3 is TGTGCCTGGAGTGTTGGTGTTAGCAATCAGCCCCAGCATTTT. It codes for CAWSVGVSNQPQHF.

This clone was seen a single time. The V and J genes are TRBV19 and TRBJ1-1, with D possibly matching TRBD1 (6 bases). Trimming removed 6 bases from V and 4 bases from J, with 12 bases in between. CDR3 size: 13 residues. Germline V lookup: CDR1 LNHDA, CDR2 SQIVND (reference sequence). Written as DNA, the CDR3 is TGTGCCAGTAGCAACGACAGGAGCACTGAAGCTTTCTTT. Protein product: CASSNDRSTEAFF.

The chain is built from TRBV5-8 and TRBJ2-7, with 10 bases fitting TRBD1. The V segment lost 7 bases and the J segment 2 bases; nucleotides outside the gene matches: 9. Germline CDR1 reads SGHTS; CDR2 reads YDEGEE. The CDR3 is 15 residues long. The CDR3 DNA is TGTGCCAGCCAAAAAGGGGACAGGGGCACCTACGAGCAGTACTTC. It translates to CASQKGDRGTYEQYF. Variable domain in full (rest from reference TRBV5-8 and TRBJ2-7): EAGVTQSPTHLIKTRGQQATLRCSPISGHTSVYWYQQALGLGLQFLLWYDEGEERNRGNFPPRFSGRQFPNYSSELNVNALELEDSALYLCASQKGDRGTYEQYFGPGTRLTVT.

The CDR3 spells CASSDGGSGNTIYF. CDR3 DNA sequence: TGCGCCAGCAGTGACGGGGGTAGTGGAAACACCATATATTTT. The rearrangement uses TRBV10-2 and TRBJ1-3; TRBD1 might be the D (5 bases). Germline V gene sequence: CDR1 WSHSY, CDR2 SAAADI. Trimming removed 3 bases at V and 3 bases at J, with 9 bases between. The length of the CDR3 is 14 residues.

The rearrangement joins TRBV19 to TRBJ1-1; D gene ambiguous. This CDR3 spans 16 amino acids. Between the trimmed V and J ends, which lost 4 bases and 1 base, there was a span of 16 bases. Germline CDR1 is LNHDA and CDR2 is SQIVND (reference sequence). Written as DNA, the CDR3 is TGTGCCAGTAGTAACCAGGAAAAACTGACGAACACTGAAGCTTTCTTT. This gives the protein CASSNQEKLTNTEAFF.

The gene calls are TRBV5-1 and TRBJ1-5, with D hard to call. CDR3 length: 15 residues. The ends were cut back, 0 bases at V and 1 base at J, with 8 bases in the middle. CDR1 is SGHRS and CDR2 is YFSETQ in the germline V gene. CDR3 nucleotide sequence: TGCGCCAGCAGCTTGGTTCCGGGGAGCAATCAGCCCCAGCATTTT. Its translation: CASSLVPGSNQPQHF.

J is TRBJ2-1 and V is TRBV29-1; 15 positions agree with TRBD2. The CDR3 spans 16 residues. CDR1 and CDR2 (germline): SQVTM, ANQGSEA. V shed 1 base and J 8 bases; nucleotides not matched to a gene: 6. CDR3 amino acids: CSVEAPGLAGGDEQFF. The CDR3 DNA sequence: TGCAGCGTTGAAGCCCCGGGACTAGCGGGAGGAGATGAGCAGTTCTTC.

This chain uses TRBV19 with TRBJ1-1; possible D gene TRBD1, 5 bases. Germline V CDR1 and CDR2: LNHDA, SQIVND (reference sequence). The CDR3 is 15 residues long. The V and J ends lost 3 bases and 5 bases respectively, with 16 bases between them. The chain's CDR3 is CASSILQGPDTEAFF. The CDR3 DNA is TGTGCCAGTAGTATCCTCCAGGGACCGGATACTGAAGCTTTCTTT.

The chain is built from TRBV10-3 and TRBJ2-1, with D possibly matching TRBD1 (6 bases). The CDR3 extends over 13 amino acids. The V gene's germline CDR1 is ENHRY and CDR2 SYGVKD. V was cut by 6 bases and J by 5 bases, with 11 bases left in between. The CDR3: CAIRGDRNNEQFF. In nucleotides, the CDR3 is TGTGCCATCAGGGGCGACAGGAACAATGAGCAGTTCTTC.

The chain is built from TRBV5-4 and TRBJ2-3, with D possibly matching TRBD1 (6 bases). V was trimmed by 0 bases and J by 4 bases, leaving 6 bases between them. Germline-derived CDR1 and CDR2 are SGHNT and YYREEE (reference sequence). The CDR3 sequence is 13 residues long. In DNA, the CDR3 is TGTGCCAGCAGCTTGGACAGGGCAGATACGCAGTATTTT. Its protein is CASSLDRADTQYF.

The chain combines TRBV30 with TRBJ1-1; D is perhaps TRBD1 (6 bases). The germline V gene has CDR1 GTSNPN and CDR2 SVGIG (reference sequence). Trimming stripped 2 bases from V and 5 bases from J, with 12 bases between. The CDR3 consists of 13 residues. CDR3 loop: CAWSRGGWTEAFF. The CDR3 nucleotides are TGTGCCTGGAGTAGAGGGGGTTGGACTGAAGCTTTCTTT. Combining the CDR3 with reference TRBV30 and TRBJ1-1 gives the whole variable domain SQTIHQWPATLVQPVGSPLSLECTVEGTSNPNLYWYRQAAGRGLQLLFYSVGIGQISSEVPQNLSASRPQDRQFILSSKKLLLSDSGFYLCAWSRGGWTEAFFGQGTRLTVV.

The chain joins TRBV7-6 to TRBJ2-7; D remains unclear. Germline CDR1 and CDR2: SGHVS and FNYEAQ. V was shortened by 5 bases and J by 7 bases, with 12 bases between the two germline ends. The CDR3 consists of 12 residues. CDR3 bases: TGTGCCAGCAGCGCCCACCCCCAGGAGCAGTACTTC. Translating gives CASSAHPQEQYF.

V gene TRBV10-1 combines with J gene TRBJ2-7, with TRBD2 matching over 13 bases. Germline V gene lookup returns CDR1 WNHNN and CDR2 SYGVQD (reference sequence). Trimming removed 5 bases from V and 5 bases from J; junction bases left unmatched: 6. This CDR3 has 15 residues. The CDR3 here is CASSRTSGSIHEQYF. The CDR3 bases are TGCGCCAGCAGTCGGACTAGCGGGAGTATCCACGAGCAGTACTTC.

This clone occurred once. The V gene is TRBV4-1, the J gene TRBJ2-7; D possibly corresponds to TRBD1 (5 bases). Germline V gene data show CDR1 as MGHRA and CDR2 as YSYEKL. The ends were cut back, 0 bases at V and 3 bases at J, with 9 bases in the middle. The CDR3 has 14 amino acids. CDR3 bases: TGCGCCAGCAGCCAAGACAGGGCCTTCTACGAGCAGTACTTC. Translating it yields CASSQDRAFYEQYF.

The chain uses TRBV11-1 and TRBJ2-3; D gene unclear. V dropped 3 bases and J dropped 2 bases, with 9 bases sitting between them. Germline CDR1 SGHAT, CDR2 FQDESV (reference sequence). There are 14 residues in the CDR3. The CDR3 spells CASSFRPYTDTQYF. The CDR3 DNA reads as TGTGCCAGCAGCTTCCGGCCCTACACAGATACGCAGTATTTT. Variable domain in full (rest from reference TRBV11-1 and TRBJ2-3): EAEVAQSPRYKITEKSQAVAFWCDPISGHATLYWYRQILGQGPELLVQFQDESVVDDSQLPKDRFSAERLKGVDSTLKIQPAELGDSAMYLCASSFRPYTDTQYFGPGTRLTVL.

V is TRBV2 and J is TRBJ2-1, with 7 bases lining up with TRBD1. The CDR3 extends over 17 amino acids. J gave up 4 bases and V 8 bases, and 17 bases lay outside the gene matches. Germline V lookup: CDR1 SNHLY, CDR2 FYNNEI. CDR3 sequence reads: CASRPGSGTAQYNEQFF. In DNA form, the CDR3 reads TGTGCCAGCCGTCCGGGCTCGGGGACAGCCCAATACAATGAGCAGTTCTTC. The full variable domain, its missing parts supplied by reference TRBV2 and TRBJ2-1, is EPEVTQTPSHQVTQMGQEVILRCVPISNHLYFYWYRQILGQKVEFLVSFYNNEISEKSEIFDDQFSVERPDGSNFTLKIRSTKLEDSAMYFCASRPGSGTAQYNEQFFGPGTRLTVL.

V and J are TRBV7-9 and TRBJ2-7; the D gene is possibly TRBD2 (5 bases). V shed 1 base and J shed 0 bases, with 13 bases lying between them. There are 16 residues in the CDR3. CDR1 is SEHNR, CDR2 FQNEAQ, per germline (reference sequence). CDR3: CASSLGSGVSSYEQYF. DNA for the CDR3: TGTGCCAGCAGCTTAGGTTCCGGGGTGAGCTCCTACGAGCAGTACTTC. The full variable domain, completed using reference TRBV7-9 and TRBJ2-7, is DTGVSQNPRHKITKRGQNVTFRCDPISEHNRLYWYRQTLGQGPEFLTYFQNEAQLEKSRLLSDRFSAERPKGSFSTLEIQRTEQGDSAMYLCASSLGSGVSSYEQYFGPGTRLTVT.

V and J are TRBV6-1 and TRBJ2-2, with 7 bases matching TRBD2. The CDR3 loop spans 13 amino acids. The germline V gene encodes CDR1 MNHNS and CDR2 SASEGT. Losses at the gene ends were 6 bases for V and 9 bases for J; bases not matched to a gene: 7. The CDR3 sequence is CASRREGGRELFF. The CDR3 region has the DNA TGTGCCAGCAGACGAGAGGGAGGGAGGGAGCTGTTTTTT.

The genes are TRBV7-9 and TRBJ1-6; 12 nucleotides match TRBD1. The CDR3 runs to 17 residues. Trimming at V came to 3 bases and at J to 10 bases, leaving 10 bases not matched to a gene. Germline-derived CDR1 and CDR2 are SEHNR and FQNEAQ (reference sequence). This CDR3 reads CASSLRDRGLSGSPLHF. CDR3 nucleotides: TGTGCCAGCAGCTTGAGGGACAGGGGGCTATCGGGATCACCCCTCCACTTT.